This TCR beta chain was sequenced in a study of beta chain bispecific antibodies for T cell cancers. Study-level background: Sequenced cells survived coculture with leukemia lines plus bispecific antibodies. Surface TRBV12 (TRBV12-3) was on Jurkat, TRBV5-5 on HPB-ALL. Whole-study findings and limits: Normal T cells contributed less of the targeted TRBV signal than the leukemia cells did.

Expansion lasted 3 days, with either anti-CD3 antibody OKT3 or CD3/CD28 beads. Each coculture: 5 x 10^4 or so target cells, 5 x 10^4 or so normal T cells, bispecific antibody. TCRdb re-called the 5' RACE reads with MiXCR, one entry per CDR3 protein. The repertoire has 15,000 to 20,000 distinct CDR3 sequences, around 2.1% of them found once; the top ten carry about 7%. The table lists this clonotype with many counts. Its antigen is still unknown. V shed 6 bases and J 6 bases; nucleotides not matched to a gene: 10. Germline V gene lookup returns CDR1 MNHEY and CDR2 SMNVEV (reference sequence). The CDR3 consists of 16 residues.

The TCR was taken from a human donor in good health. Some clones in this sample may be carry-over from other donors' samples. This rearrangement joins TRBV27 to TRBJ2-3; 12 nucleotides align to TRBD2. Sequences were obtained from healthy donor T cells cultured with leukemia cells. The CDR3: CASSRTSGVGWDTQYF. Written as DNA, the CDR3 is TGTGCCAGCAGCCGGACTAGCGGGGTCGGGTGGGATACGCAGTATTTT.